This passage covers 6 T cell receptor beta chains from one sample sequenced in a study of cytomegalovirus exposure and HLA in healthy donors. Both 60 Vbeta primers and 13 Jbeta primers went into the PCR. TCRdb's table, derived via immunoSEQ multiplex PCR, lists solely in-frame clones and lacks some. This sample has 150,000 to 200,000 clones, with 75% to 85% found just once. Sequencing was performed on PBMCs. The source of these receptors is a woman aged 50 to 60 in good health and CMV-seropositive.

This sequence joins TRBV5-5 and TRBJ2-1; the match to TRBD1 covers 7 bases. This CDR3 is built from 15 residues. V lost 5 bases to trimming and J lost 2 bases; unmatched junction nucleotides: 7. Looked up from germline, CDR1 is SGHKS and CDR2 is YYEKEE (reference sequence). The CDR3 DNA sequence: TGTGCCAGCAGAGTCGACAGGGAACCCTACAATGAGCAGTTCTTC. Translating gives CASRVDREPYNEQFF.

The chain couples TRBV4-2 to TRBJ2-1; TRBD2 agrees at 11 bases. The CDR3 covers 16 residues. CDR1 is LGHNA and CDR2 is YNFKEQ in the germline V gene. Germline trimming cut 1 base from V and 10 bases from J; bases unmatched to any gene: 9. The DNA for the CDR3 is TGTGCCAGCAGCCAAGCTCTAGCGGGGGGAGGAGGCGAGCAGTTCTTC. Translated: CASSQALAGGGGEQFF.

The table lists this clone with a few counts. The chain carries TRBV19 and TRBJ1-5; TRBD1 aligns across 7 bases. Germline CDR1 reads LNHDA; CDR2 reads SQIVND (reference sequence). The CDR3 contains 14 residues. With V trimmed by 5 bases and J by 7 bases, 8 bases remained unmatched. The CDR3 is CASSPTGLRQPQHF. The CDR3 coding sequence is TGTGCCAGTAGTCCGACAGGGTTGCGGCAGCCCCAGCATTTT.

V gene TRBV5-1 combines with J gene TRBJ1-2, with D perhaps TRBD1 (5 bases). Between the trimmed V and J ends, which lost 3 bases and 5 bases, there was a span of 20 bases. Germline assignment: CDR1 SGHRS and CDR2 YFSETQ. The CDR3 loop spans 16 amino acids. CDR3 residues: CASSSALMAGTYGYTF. The CDR3 DNA follows: TGCGCCAGCAGCTCCGCGCTTATGGCAGGGACTTATGGCTACACCTTC.

The chain is built from TRBV6-6 and TRBJ2-7, with 8 bases identical to TRBD1. CDR3 length: 16 amino acids. The J segment lost 3 bases and the V segment lost 0 bases, leaving 7 bases of the junction unmatched. CDR1 and CDR2 from the germline V gene are MNHNY and SVGAGI (reference sequence). The CDR3 DNA sequence: TGTGCCAGCAGTTACTCGACAAGGGACAGGATCTACGAGCAGTACTTC. It codes for CASSYSTRDRIYEQYF.

CDR3 amino acids: CASSLALPGERNTEAFF. The CDR3 coding sequence is TGTGCCAGCAGCTTGGCACTCCCAGGGGAAAGGAACACTGAAGCTTTCTTT. V and J are TRBV11-1 and TRBJ1-1; maybe TRBD1 (6 bases). The CDR3 consists of 17 residues. Germline CDR1 reads SGHAT; CDR2 reads FQDESV (reference sequence). Trimming shortened V by 3 bases and J by 1 base, and 18 bases separated the two germline ends.